The 10 T cell receptor beta chains below were found in one sample sequenced in a study of OX40 agonist ivuxolimab in advanced cancers. The protocol was immunoSEQ multiplex PCR, while the TCRdb copy is restricted to in-frame clones and leaves out a portion. The data contain about 120,000 clones, approximately 90% of them singletons. Sequencing used CD4+ or CD8+ T cells sorted from blood, obtained in a trial of the OX40 agonist ivuxolimab. The receptors derive from an adult with an advanced solid tumor such as melanoma, head and neck, liver or kidney cancer.

The chain joins TRBV27 to TRBJ2-7; D could derive from TRBD1 or TRBD2 (5 bases each). The CDR3 extends over 13 amino acids. Trimming left V 10 bases short and J 1 base short, with 14 bases between. Germline CDR1 reads MNHEY; CDR2 reads SMNVEV (reference sequence). CDR3 sequence reads: CATSLGESYEQYF. The DNA for the CDR3 is TGTGCCACCTCGTTGGGGGAATCCTACGAGCAGTACTTC.

The chain uses TRBV6-1 and TRBJ2-3, with TRBD1 identical over 10 bases. J was trimmed by 3 bases and V by 7 bases; bases with no gene match: 10. CDR3 size: 16 residues. CDR1 is MNHNS, CDR2 SASEGT, per germline. In DNA, the CDR3 is TGTGCCAGCACTGAGACGGACAGGGGGGGGACAGATACGCAGTATTTT. Its translation is CASTETDRGGTDTQYF.

This clone appeared a single time. The chain combines TRBV5-1 with TRBJ2-7, with 9 bases that match TRBD1. Germline V lookup: CDR1 SGHRS, CDR2 YFSETQ. Losses at the gene ends were 4 bases for V and 5 bases for J; bases not matched to a gene: 28. The CDR3 is made up of 21 amino acids. The CDR3 coding sequence is TGCGCCAGCAGCGTGGCCTCCTCGGCACAGGGGGCGCGGAGGGTTTACGACGAGCAGTACTTC. Amino acid sequence: CASSVASSAQGARRVYDEQYF. Combining the CDR3 with reference TRBV5-1 and TRBJ2-7 gives the whole variable domain KAGVTQTPRYLIKTRGQQVTLSCSPISGHRSVSWYQQTPGQGLQFLFEYFSETQRNKGNFPGRFSGRQFSNSRSEMNVSTLELGDSALYLCASSVASSAQGARRVYDEQYFGPGTRLTVT.

V usage is TRBV10-3 and J usage is TRBJ1-1, with TRBD1 identical over 12 bases. The junction had 10 bases not matched to a gene; V was cut back by 8 bases and J by 6 bases. In germline, CDR1 is ENHRY, CDR2 SYGVKD. There are 15 residues in the CDR3. CDR3 DNA sequence: TGTGCCATCGGAGGGACAGGGGGCATAGGCTCTGAAGCTTTCTTT. Translated, it gives CAIGGTGGIGSEAFF.

V gene TRBV29-1 combines with J gene TRBJ2-3; 9 positions agree with TRBD2. This CDR3 comprises 17 residues. With V trimmed by 3 bases and J by 2 bases, 12 bases remained unmatched. Germline V gives CDR1 SQVTM, CDR2 ANQGSEA. The CDR3, as DNA: TGCAGCGTTGAGCTACCACGCGGGGGGGTCCACACAGATACGCAGTATTTT. Protein product: CSVELPRGGVHTDTQYF.

The V and J genes are TRBV7-2 and TRBJ1-5; weak D call: TRBD1 (5 bases). The CDR3 consists of 14 residues. Germline V gene data show CDR1 as SGHTA and CDR2 as FQGNSA. Trimming cost V 5 bases and J 3 bases, with 11 bases left between them. The DNA of the CDR3 is TGTGCCAGCAGCCTGCTAGGGGCCAATCAGCCCCAGCATTTT. Protein: CASSLLGANQPQHF.

The chain couples TRBV5-1 to TRBJ2-3; possibly TRBD1 or TRBD2 for D (5 bases each). Trimming left V 4 bases short and J 0 bases short, with 15 bases between. The CDR3 extends over 16 amino acids. Germline-derived CDR1 and CDR2 are SGHRS and YFSETQ. DNA of the CDR3: TGCGCCAGCAGCGCAGGGACGTCGGCAAGCACAGATACGCAGTATTTT. Its protein is CASSAGTSASTDTQYF.

The chain recombines TRBV10-3 with TRBJ2-1, with 11 bases matching TRBD2. Germline V gives CDR1 ENHRY, CDR2 SYGVKD. CDR3 length: 16 amino acids. With 7 bases clipped from V and 2 bases from J, the junction kept 7 bases outside the gene matches. The CDR3 sequence: CAIKTTSGGPYNEQFF. The CDR3 DNA sequence: TGTGCCATCAAGACCACTAGCGGGGGACCCTACAATGAGCAGTTCTTC.

The chain uses TRBV19 and TRBJ1-5; no firm D call. This CDR3 region has 13 residues. Germline CDR1 reads LNHDA; CDR2 reads SQIVND (reference sequence). V was pared by 4 bases and J by 4 bases, with 8 bases between. The CDR3 DNA follows: TGTGCCAGTAGTAGGGCTGTAAATCAGCCCCAGCATTTT. This gives the protein CASSRAVNQPQHF.

V and J are TRBV25-1 and TRBJ1-2, with D maybe TRBD1 (5 bases). The V and J ends lost 4 bases and 5 bases respectively, with 8 bases between them. The CDR3 extends over 12 amino acids. CDR1 is MGHDK and CDR2 is SYGVNS in the germline V gene. As DNA, the CDR3 is TGTGCCAGCAGTGGCGGGGGTTATGGCTACACCTTC. Protein sequence: CASSGGGYGYTF.